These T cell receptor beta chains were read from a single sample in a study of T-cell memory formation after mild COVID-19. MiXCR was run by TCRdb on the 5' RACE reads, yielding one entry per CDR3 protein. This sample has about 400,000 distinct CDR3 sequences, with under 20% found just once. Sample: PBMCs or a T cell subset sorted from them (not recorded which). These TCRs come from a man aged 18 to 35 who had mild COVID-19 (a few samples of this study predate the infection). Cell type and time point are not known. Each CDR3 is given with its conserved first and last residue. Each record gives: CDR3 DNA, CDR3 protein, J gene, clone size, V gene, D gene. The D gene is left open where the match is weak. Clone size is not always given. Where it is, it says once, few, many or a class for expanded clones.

CDR3nt: TGTGCCAGCAGTCCCGAACAACAGGGGGTACGGACTGAAGCTTTCTTT
CDR3aa: CASSPEQQGVRTEAFF
j_gene: TRBJ1-1
abundance: few
v_gene: TRBV6-5
d_gene: TRBD1

CDR3nt: TGTGCCAGCAGCCGGTCCCCGGGGGGGCAAGATACGCAGTATTTT
CDR3aa: CASSRSPGGQDTQYF
j_gene: TRBJ2-3
abundance: NA
v_gene: TRBV3-1
d_gene: TRBD2

CDR3nt: TGTGCCAGCAGTCTCGGAGGGCCAGGGTTGAGGACAGATACGCAGTATTTT
CDR3aa: CASSLGGPGLRTDTQYF
j_gene: TRBJ2-3
abundance: few
v_gene: TRBV6-5
d_gene: NA

CDR3nt: TGTGCCAGCAGCTGGAACAGACGCGAGCAGTTCTTC
CDR3aa: CASSWNRREQFF
j_gene: TRBJ2-1
abundance: few
v_gene: TRBV11-2
d_gene: NA

CDR3nt: TGTGCCACCAGCAGAGATGTGCAGGGCGGAGGTACGCAGTATTTT
CDR3aa: CATSRDVQGGGTQYF
j_gene: TRBJ2-3
abundance: NA
v_gene: TRBV15
d_gene: NA

CDR3nt: TGTGCCAGCAGCTTCCATTCGGGGAACACTGAAGCTTTCTTT
CDR3aa: CASSFHSGNTEAFF
j_gene: TRBJ1-1
abundance: few
v_gene: TRBV7-2
d_gene: NA

CDR3nt: TGTGCCACCAGTGATTTTTCAGACACTGAAGCTTTCTTT
CDR3aa: CATSDFSDTEAFF
j_gene: TRBJ1-1
abundance: NA
v_gene: TRBV24-1
d_gene: NA

CDR3nt: TGTGCCAGCAGCCCCCGGGACAGACCGGGCACTGAAGCTTTCTTT
CDR3aa: CASSPRDRPGTEAFF
j_gene: TRBJ1-1
abundance: NA
v_gene: TRBV4-2
d_gene: TRBD1

CDR3nt: TGTGCCAGCAGCCGGACTAGTACCACAGATACGCAGTATTTT
CDR3aa: CASSRTSTTDTQYF
j_gene: TRBJ2-3
abundance: NA
v_gene: TRBV7-9
d_gene: TRBD2

CDR3nt: TGTGCCAGCAGCTCTAGCCTCTCACCCCTCCACTTT
CDR3aa: CASSSSLSPLHF
j_gene: TRBJ1-6
abundance: few
v_gene: TRBV7-9
d_gene: NA

CDR3nt: TGTGCCAGCAGTTACTCGGGACTAGAGCGGGAGACCCAGTACTTC
CDR3aa: CASSYSGLERETQYF
j_gene: TRBJ2-5
abundance: few
v_gene: TRBV6-5
d_gene: TRBD2

CDR3nt: TGTGCCAGCAGTCCCGGGACTAGCGGGTTTTACAATGAGCAGTTCTTC
CDR3aa: CASSPGTSGFYNEQFF
j_gene: TRBJ2-1
abundance: many
v_gene: TRBV27
d_gene: TRBD2

CDR3nt: TGTGCCAGCAGCCGACCCTTAGGGGGCAGGGTCTACGAGCAGTACTTC
CDR3aa: CASSRPLGGRVYEQYF
j_gene: TRBJ2-7
abundance: NA
v_gene: TRBV7-9
d_gene: TRBD1

CDR3nt: TGTGCCAGCAGCTTTGCCCAGGAGCAGTTCTTC
CDR3aa: CASSFAQEQFF
j_gene: TRBJ2-1
abundance: few
v_gene: TRBV7-9
d_gene: NA

CDR3nt: TGTGCCAGCAGCTTCTCGGGACTTTCCACCGGGGAGCTGTTTTTT
CDR3aa: CASSFSGLSTGELFF
j_gene: TRBJ2-2
abundance: NA
v_gene: TRBV9
d_gene: NA

CDR3nt: TGCAGTGCTGGGACTAGCGCCTACGAGCAGTACTTC
CDR3aa: CSAGTSAYEQYF
j_gene: TRBJ2-7
abundance: NA
v_gene: TRBV20-1
d_gene: TRBD2

CDR3nt: TGTGCCATCAGCTCGGGGGGCTCCTACAATGAGCAGTTCTTC
CDR3aa: CAISSGGSYNEQFF
j_gene: TRBJ2-1
abundance: NA
v_gene: TRBV7-3
d_gene: TRBD2

CDR3nt: TGCGCCAGCAATCTCCAGGGGCCGAACACTGAAGCTTTCTTT
CDR3aa: CASNLQGPNTEAFF
j_gene: TRBJ1-1
abundance: few
v_gene: TRBV5-1
d_gene: NA

CDR3nt: TGTGCCATCAGGCCGGGACAGGCAACCCCCTTT
CDR3aa: CAIRPGQATPF
j_gene: TRBJ1-6
abundance: NA
v_gene: TRBV10-3
d_gene: TRBD1

CDR3nt: TGTGCCAGCAGTGAACTTCGGAGTGGCTACACCTTC
CDR3aa: CASSELRSGYTF
j_gene: TRBJ1-2
abundance: few
v_gene: TRBV12-3/TRBV12-4
d_gene: NA

CDR3nt: TGTGCCAGCAGCTTAGGGGGGGCCAACAATCAGCCCCAGCATTTT
CDR3aa: CASSLGGANNQPQHF
j_gene: TRBJ1-5
abundance: NA
v_gene: TRBV7-2
d_gene: NA

CDR3nt: TGTGCCACCAGTGAGAACAGGGACCACACTGAAGCTTTCTTT
CDR3aa: CATSENRDHTEAFF
j_gene: TRBJ1-1
abundance: NA
v_gene: TRBV24-1
d_gene: NA

CDR3nt: TGTGCCAGCAGCTTAGGCTCCAGGGCACTGATCTATGGCTACACCTTC
CDR3aa: CASSLGSRALIYGYTF
j_gene: TRBJ1-2
abundance: few
v_gene: TRBV11-2
d_gene: NA

CDR3nt: TGTGCCAGCAGCCCAGGGACTAGCGGGGGGGCCTATGAGCAGTTCTTC
CDR3aa: CASSPGTSGGAYEQFF
j_gene: TRBJ2-1
abundance: NA
v_gene: TRBV7-9
d_gene: TRBD2

CDR3nt: TGCAGTGCTCGAGATGGGACAGTCTTAAACACCATATATTTT
CDR3aa: CSARDGTVLNTIYF
j_gene: TRBJ1-3
abundance: many
v_gene: TRBV20-1
d_gene: TRBD1

CDR3nt: TGTGCCTGGAGTGGGAACAGGGGAGTAGGGTATGGCTACACCTTC
CDR3aa: CAWSGNRGVGYGYTF
j_gene: TRBJ1-2
abundance: NA
v_gene: TRBV30
d_gene: TRBD1

CDR3nt: TGTGCCAGCAGTACCCCTCGGGGACCTGAAGCTTTCTTT
CDR3aa: CASSTPRGPEAFF
j_gene: TRBJ1-1
abundance: NA
v_gene: TRBV6-5
d_gene: NA

CDR3nt: TGTGCCAGTCGATCGGAGGGAGGGGCCAACGTCCTGACTTTC
CDR3aa: CASRSEGGANVLTF
j_gene: TRBJ2-6
abundance: few
v_gene: TRBV27
d_gene: NA

CDR3nt: TGTGCCAGCAGTCAATGGGAGGGGCTGGAGGATTCACCCCTCCACTTT
CDR3aa: CASSQWEGLEDSPLHF
j_gene: TRBJ1-6
abundance: few
v_gene: TRBV6-6
d_gene: NA

CDR3nt: TGCGCCAGCAGCCAAGAGAGGGGGGGGCAGAGAACGAGTCGGGCGCAGTATTTT
CDR3aa: CASSQERGGQRTSRAQYF
j_gene: TRBJ2-3
abundance: few
v_gene: TRBV4-3
d_gene: NA

CDR3nt: TGCGCCAGCAGCCAGAGGGGGTGGCCCCAAGAGACCCAGTACTTC
CDR3aa: CASSQRGWPQETQYF
j_gene: TRBJ2-5
abundance: NA
v_gene: TRBV4-1
d_gene: NA